These T cell receptor beta chains were read from a single sample in a study of blood T cell repertoires in COVID-19. Some clones are missing from TCRdb's copy, which holds only in-frame ones; the method was immunoSEQ multiplex PCR. Of some 56,000 clones listed, around 86% were seen once; the top ten hold 25% to 30%. Sequencing was done on a sample of peripheral blood. The receptors stem from a woman older than 75 with active or convalescent COVID-19. Each CDR3 is given with its conserved first and last residue. D genes are given only for firm matches. Clone size is not always given. Where it is, it says once, few, many or a class for expanded clones.

v_gene	j_gene	d_gene	abundance	CDR3nt	CDR3aa
TRBV5-4	TRBJ2-2	TRBD1	-	TGTGCCAGCAGACTACAGGGGGCCGGGGAGCTGTTTTTT	CASRLQGAGELFF
TRBV20-1	TRBJ1-1	TRBD1	-	TGCAGTGCTAGTCGGGACAGGGCGGCTGAAGCTTTCTTT	CSASRDRAAEAFF
TRBV4-3	TRBJ2-1	TRBD2	-	TGCGCCAGCAGCCAAGAGACTAGCGGGAACAATGAGCAGTTCTTC	CASSQETSGNNEQFF
TRBV19	TRBJ1-2	-	-	TGTGCCAGTAGTATACCTCCGGGGTATGGCTACACCTTC	CASSIPPGYGYTF
TRBV7-2	TRBJ1-6	-	-	TGTGCCAGCAGCTTAGGCAGGGAAGGTAATTCACCCCTCCACTTT	CASSLGREGNSPLHF
TRBV5-4	TRBJ2-2	TRBD2	-	TGTGCCAGCAGCTTGCCTAGCGGGGGAGCGAACACCGGGGAGCTGTTTTTT	CASSLPSGGANTGELFF
TRBV19	TRBJ1-1	TRBD1	few	TGTGCCAGTAGTAACCAGGGACAGGGGTACACTGAAGCTTTCTTT	CASSNQGQGYTEAFF
TRBV3-1/TRBV3-2	TRBJ2-5	TRBD1	-	TGTGCCAGCAGCCAAGAGGGACAGGGTAAAGAGACCCAGTACTTC	CASSQEGQGKETQYF
TRBV5-8	TRBJ2-5	TRBD1	-	TGTGCCAGCAGCCTAGACGACAGGGGGCGAGAGACCCAGTACTTC	CASSLDDRGRETQYF
TRBV30	TRBJ1-3	-	-	TGTGCCTGGGATTCCGGGACACCTTCTGGAAACACCATATATTTT	CAWDSGTPSGNTIYF
TRBV19	TRBJ1-5	TRBD1	-	TGTGCCAGTAGTAATCGGGACAGGGAAGGGAGACAGCCCCAGCATTTT	CASSNRDREGRQPQHF
TRBV3-1/TRBV3-2	TRBJ1-4	TRBD1	once	TGTGCCAGCAGCCTAAGAGGACAGGGGCGTGAAAAACTGTTTTTT	CASSLRGQGREKLFF
TRBV2	TRBJ1-2	-	-	TGTGCCAGCACCCAGAAGGGGCGCGACTATGGCTACACCTTC	CASTQKGRDYGYTF
TRBV4-2	TRBJ2-1	TRBD2	-	TGTGCCAGCAGCCAAGATGTTAGCGGGAGCTCCTACAATGAGCAGTTCTTC	CASSQDVSGSSYNEQFF
TRBV3-1/TRBV3-2	TRBJ1-2	TRBD1	-	TGTGCCAGCAGCCAAGACGTTGGGACAGGGACCGTCTATGGCTACACCTTC	CASSQDVGTGTVYGYTF
TRBV9	TRBJ2-3	TRBD2	-	TGTGCCAGCAGCGTAGAAGCGGGGGGGCACACAGATACGCAGTATTTT	CASSVEAGGHTDTQYF
TRBV5-1	TRBJ2-7	-	-	TGCGCCAGCAGCTTGGCCCCGGACAAGAGCTCCTACGAGCAGTACTTC	CASSLAPDKSSYEQYF
TRBV18	TRBJ1-6	-	-	TGTGCCAGCTCACTCGGAGAGACAGGACGTAATTCACCCCTCCACTTT	CASSLGETGRNSPLHF
TRBV7-2	TRBJ1-4	-	-	TGTGCCAGCAGCTTAGGGACCGGGACATCAAATGAAAAACTGTTTTTT	CASSLGTGTSNEKLFF
TRBV6-4	TRBJ1-5	TRBD1	-	TGTGCCAGCAGTGACCGGGACAGGGGGCGACCCCCTAGGGACAGGCGCAAGAATCAGCCCCAGCATTTT	CASSDRDRGRPPRDRRKNQPQHF
TRBV27	TRBJ1-1	-	-	TGTGCCAGCAGTTCGGGAGATGAAGCTTTCTTT	CASSSGDEAFF
TRBV9	TRBJ1-2	TRBD1	-	TGTGCCAGCAGCGTAGCCGGACAGGGGTTTGGGAAAGGCTACACCTTC	CASSVAGQGFGKGYTF
TRBV5-1	TRBJ1-4	-	-	TGCGCCAGCAGCTTGGAAGGGGCGGGGATTGAAAAACTGTTTTTT	CASSLEGAGIEKLFF
TRBV24-1	TRBJ2-1	TRBD2	-	TGTGCCACCAGTGACTTTAGCGGGGGACCTTACAATGAGCAGTTCTTC	CATSDFSGGPYNEQFF
TRBV19	TRBJ1-1	TRBD1	-	TGTGCCAGTAGTATGGATCTGACAGGGAGGACTGAAGCTTTCTTT	CASSMDLTGRTEAFF
TRBV7-6	TRBJ2-2	TRBD1	-	TGTGCCAGCAGCCCTACAGGGGTATCCGCCACCGGGGAGCTGTTTTTT	CASSPTGVSATGELFF
TRBV7-3	TRBJ2-5	TRBD1	-	TGTGCCAGCAGCTCACAGGGGCCGGGGGAGACCCAGTACTTC	CASSSQGPGETQYF
TRBV28	TRBJ2-5	TRBD2	many	TGTGCCAGCAGTTTCGGGAGGGAGACCCAGTACTTC	CASSFGRETQYF
TRBV3-1/TRBV3-2	TRBJ1-1	-	-	TGTGCCAGCAGCCAAGTTCCTGGGGCGGCACTTGGAGCTTTCTTT	CASSQVPGAALGAFF
TRBV24-1	TRBJ2-3	-	-	TGTGCCACCAGTGATTTCTCAGATACGCAGTATTTT	CATSDFSDTQYF
TRBV7-2	TRBJ2-3	-	-	TGTGCCAGCAGCTTAGAGCCTGGGTGGGAGGTTGCGCAGTATTTT	CASSLEPGWEVAQYF
TRBV4-3	TRBJ1-1	-	once	TGCGCCAGCAGCCAACTTCGGGGGGGAGAAACTGAAGCTTTCTTT	CASSQLRGGETEAFF
TRBV2	TRBJ1-2	-	-	TGTGCCAGCAGTGATTGGTCACCTGGATGGAGGGGCTACACCTTC	CASSDWSPGWRGYTF
TRBV24-1	TRBJ2-7	-	-	TGTGCCACCAGTGATTCGTACGAGCAGTACTTC	CATSDSYEQYF
TRBV28	TRBJ2-7	-	-	TGTGCCAGCAGTTTCCAACGTACCGGCGAGCAGTACTTC	CASSFQRTGEQYF
TRBV13	TRBJ2-5	-	-	TGTGCCACAGGGACATTCGAGGAGACCCAGTACTTC	CATGTFEETQYF
TRBV7-3	TRBJ2-2	-	-	TGTGCCAGCAGCCCTGGGGGCAGATACACCGGGGAGCTGTTTTTT	CASSPGGRYTGELFF
TRBV19	TRBJ2-7	TRBD1	-	TGTGCCAGTAGTATTGGGGACAGGACCGTTCCCTACGAGCAGTACTTC	CASSIGDRTVPYEQYF